Shown below are 3 T cell receptor beta chains from a single sample sequenced in a study of T cells in Graves' hyperthyroidism and ophthalmopathy. Amplification of TCR beta CDR3 regions was performed using RNA transcripts as template. Carried out on the TCR CDR3, a first-round RT-PCR used the HTBI primer set. One entry per CDR3 protein results from TCRdb running MiXCR on the multiplex PCR reads. The sample includes approximately 370,000 distinct CDR3 sequences, roughly 17% of them seen just once. Sequenced material: blood. These receptors all come from a woman in her thirties with Graves' hyperthyroidism that later progressed to Graves' ophthalmopathy.

This clonotype was seen many times. The chain recombines TRBV19 with TRBJ1-2; no firm D call. Between the trimmed V and J ends, which lost 1 base and 5 bases, there was a span of 14 bases. The CDR3 consists of 15 residues. Germline lookup yields CDR1 LNHDA and CDR2 SQIVND (reference sequence). CDR3 sequence reads: CASSIGHTSYYGYTF. The CDR3 DNA sequence: TGTGCCAGTAGTATAGGCCATACTTCGTATTATGGCTACACCTTC.

This clonotype came up many times. The rearrangement links TRBV3-1 to TRBJ1-5; D gene uncertain. The germline CDR1 and CDR2 sequences are LGHDT and YNNKEL (reference sequence). The V end was cut by 0 bases, the J end by 6 bases, with 12 bases between. The CDR3 sequence is 15 residues long. The CDR3 DNA follows: TGTGCCAGCAGCCAAGATTGGAGGGTACCTCAGCCCCAGCATTTT. This sequence encodes CASSQDWRVPQPQHF. Combining the CDR3 with reference TRBV3-1 and TRBJ1-5 gives the whole variable domain DTAVSQTPKYLVTQMGNDKSIKCEQNLGHDTMYWYKQDSKKFLKIMFSYNNKELIINETVPNRFSPKSPDKAHLNLHINSLELGDSAVYFCASSQDWRVPQPQHFGDGTRLSIL.

This clonotype appeared a few times. This chain joins TRBV7-9 and TRBJ2-7; 13 positions agree with TRBD2. The CDR3 runs 17 residues. V gave up 3 bases and J gave up 4 bases; unmatched junction bases: 9. Germline V gene sequence: CDR1 SEHNR, CDR2 FQNEAQ (reference sequence). DNA of the CDR3: TGTGCCAGCAGCTTTATCGGACTAGCGGGAGTGTTGTACGAGCAGTACTTC. The encoded protein is CASSFIGLAGVLYEQYF.